Here is one T cell receptor (beta chain) with its context. Its recognized antigen is unknown. Base qualities are missing; no much larger clone stands one base away. CDR1 and CDR2, per the germline V gene, are LGHNA and YSLEER. The CDR3 numbers 16 residues from cysteine through phenylalanine. Of the read, only the CDR3 DNA is kept; its 48 bases are in frame from base 1. V is pared back by 4 bases and J by 0 bases, with 13 bases lying between the germline termini. This record comes from a study of blood T cell repertoires in COVID-19 (TCRdb year 2020). Concerning the study at large: Samples covering the acute and convalescent phases of COVID-19 were provided by collaborators in the United States, Italy and Spain. The material from the prospective study consisted of cDNA or gDNA derived from T cells, B-cell-depleted T cells, or PBMCs. Subjects who had been exposed to COVID-19, were actively infected with it, or had recovered from it provided the deeply sampled blood TCRbeta repertoires that made up the dataset. The repertoires were made available in a free public database intended to serve as a resource for research on the immune response to SARS-CoV-2. The samples were drawn from the first 160 participants of the ongoing ImmuneRACE study and from 950 to 1,500 subjects provided by 6 global collaborators. Sample metadata almost always included a de-identified subject ID, COVID-19 status, age in years and sex. Where HLA class I and class II types were available, the types were taken from metadata supplied by the sample provider, not from assay-based typing. General findings and caveats noted by the study authors: The amount of clinical and demographic metadata varied by source and participant and was provided uncurated.

TCRbeta CDR3 regions were amplified from genomic DNA by means of the immunoSEQ Assay, a bias-controlled multiplex PCR. As for the authors' bioinformatics: Within the assay, amplification of reference gene primers was used to estimate how many nucleated cells each sample contained. Sequence reads were collapsed and filtered to measure the absolute abundance of every unique TCRbeta CDR3 rearrangement. For each sample, productive Simpson clonality was calculated as the square root of Simpson's diversity index over productive rearrangements. This is the immuneACCESS table as TCRdb keeps it, with only in-frame sequences that have V and J called. A part of the clones is gone; compared with another copy, unresolved V genes explain less than half, and the rest is unexplained. The V and J calls and clone size come from that table; D and trimming were worked out from the DNA. This sample is represented by about 220,000 clones; roughly 85% of them were singletons. Clones ranked in the top ten supply under 2.5% of the sample.

One collaborating source in Seattle enrolled patients while the patients were actively infected and followed the patients over time throughout the course of disease. Collaborating institutions collected whole blood in K2EDTA tubes following their own protocols. For TCRbeta analysis, collaborators shipped samples as frozen whole blood, isolated PBMCs, or DNA extracted from either of those sample types. The clonotype originates from a woman aged 70 to 79 with COVID-19, enrolled during active disease. The sequenced material came from peripheral blood. The V and J segments used are TRBV4-3 and TRBJ1-3, with the D gene uncertain. The CDR3 region: CASSRETGNSGNTIYF. Read as DNA, the sequence is TGCGCCAGCAGCCGAGAGACCGGGAACTCTGGAAACACCATATATTTT.